The rows below give T cell receptor beta chains drawn from one sample of a study of cytomegalovirus exposure and HLA in healthy donors. The table came from immunoSEQ multiplex PCR; TCRdb's copy has only in-frame clones and leaves some out. The sample carries approximately 220,000 clones, over 70% recorded once. Input material: PBMCs. All receptors come from a boy aged 2 to 10 in good health and CMV-seronegative. Both conserved end residues are part of each CDR3. A D gene is named only where the DNA matches it firmly. Rows give clone size only sometimes, using once, few, many, or a class for an expanded clone.

cdr3_nt cdr3_aa d_call j_call v_call cdr3_length clone_size
TGCAGCGCTCAGGCAGGGATCTCCTACGAGCAGTACTTC CSAQAGISYEQYF NA TRBJ2-7 TRBV29-1 13 NA
TGTGCTAGTGGTTTGGTACGAACTAGCGGGGACCAAGAGACCCAGTACTTC CASGLVRTSGDQETQYF TRBD2 TRBJ2-5 TRBV12-5 17 NA
TGTGCCAGCAGCCCCGACGGGAAACTATCCTACGAGCAGTACTTC CASSPDGKLSYEQYF NA TRBJ2-7 TRBV5-4 15 once
TGTGCCAGCAGCCCCGGGCGGCACAGGTCCTACGAGCAGTACTTC CASSPGRHRSYEQYF NA TRBJ2-7 TRBV11-2 15 NA
TGTGCCTGGGCCTACCCTAATGAGCAGTTCTTC CAWAYPNEQFF NA TRBJ2-1 TRBV30 11 NA
TGTGCCATCAGTGAGTTAGACTCTCAAGAGACCCAGTACTTC CAISELDSQETQYF NA TRBJ2-5 TRBV10-3 14 NA
TGTGCCAGCAGCACGATGGGACTAGCGGGGGTAGATACGCAGTATTTT CASSTMGLAGVDTQYF TRBD2 TRBJ2-3 TRBV5-4 16 NA
TGTGCCAGCTCACCATACAGTCCTCCCGCCTACGAGCAGTACTTC CASSPYSPPAYEQYF NA TRBJ2-7 TRBV18 15 NA
TGTGCCAGCAGTTACTGGCGGGAGTCCTACAATGGGCAGTTCTTC CASSYWRESYNGQFF TRBD2 TRBJ2-1 TRBV6-5 15 NA
TGCGCCAGCAGCGGGACAGGGGCCAGAGGTAATGAAAAACTGTTTTTT CASSGTGARGNEKLFF TRBD1 TRBJ1-4 TRBV5-1 16 NA
TGTGCCAGTAGTGGAACAGGGTGGTGTGGCTACACCTTC CASSGTGWCGYTF NA TRBJ1-2 TRBV19 13 NA
TGTGCCAGTAGTATAAGGAACAGCAACACTGAAGCTTTCTTT CASSIRNSNTEAFF NA TRBJ1-1 TRBV19 14 NA
TGTGCCAGCAGTTTGAGGGCAGGGGGCTCCTACGAGCAGTACTTC CASSLRAGGSYEQYF TRBD1 TRBJ2-7 TRBV27 15 NA
TGTGCCAGCAGCTTAGAACAGGGCGGGACCCAGTACTTC CASSLEQGGTQYF NA TRBJ2-5 TRBV5-4 13 NA
TGTGCCAGCAGTCGGGCACTAGCCTTCTCCTACGAGCAGTACTTC CASSRALAFSYEQYF NA TRBJ2-7 TRBV14 15 NA
TGTGCCAGCAGTCCCTGGGAGTCTGGAAACACCATATATTTT CASSPWESGNTIYF NA TRBJ1-3 TRBV5-6 14 NA
TGTGCCAGCAGTTCGCCAGGGATGGGGACTGAAGCTTTCTTT CASSSPGMGTEAFF NA TRBJ1-1 TRBV27 14 NA
TGTGCCAGCAGATTGAAATTTCCAGGGGTCGGGTGGCCTGAAGCTTTCTTT CASRLKFPGVGWPEAFF NA TRBJ1-1 TRBV27 17 NA
TGCAGCGTTGAACTGGGACTAGCGGGGTACAATGAGCAGTTCTTC CSVELGLAGYNEQFF TRBD2 TRBJ2-1 TRBV29-1 15 NA
TGTGCCAGTACAGGGGTGGGCACTGAAGCTTTCTTT CASTGVGTEAFF TRBD1 TRBJ1-1 TRBV30 12 few
TGTGCCAGCTCACCACCCCGGACAGGGGGCCAACACGAGCAGTACTTC CASSPPRTGGQHEQYF TRBD1 TRBJ2-7 TRBV18 16 NA
TGTGCCACCTGGGCCCCCTCAGCCTACGAGCAGTACTTC CATWAPSAYEQYF NA TRBJ2-7 TRBV10-3 13 NA
TGTGCCAGCAGTCTAGCGGGGGGTCGTGCAAGCTCCTACAATGAGCAGTTCTTC CASSLAGGRASSYNEQFF TRBD2 TRBJ2-1 TRBV7-2 18 once
TGTGCCATCAGTGAGTTACCAGGGGACGAGCAGCCCCAGCATTTT CAISELPGDEQPQHF NA TRBJ1-5 TRBV10-3 15 NA
TGCGCCAGCAGCTTAACGACTAGCGGGAGGGTTGAGCAGTTCTTC CASSLTTSGRVEQFF TRBD2 TRBJ2-1 TRBV4-1 15 NA
TGCAGCGTTGCAGGCAGGATGAACACTGAAGCTTTCTTT CSVAGRMNTEAFF NA TRBJ1-1 TRBV29-1 13 few